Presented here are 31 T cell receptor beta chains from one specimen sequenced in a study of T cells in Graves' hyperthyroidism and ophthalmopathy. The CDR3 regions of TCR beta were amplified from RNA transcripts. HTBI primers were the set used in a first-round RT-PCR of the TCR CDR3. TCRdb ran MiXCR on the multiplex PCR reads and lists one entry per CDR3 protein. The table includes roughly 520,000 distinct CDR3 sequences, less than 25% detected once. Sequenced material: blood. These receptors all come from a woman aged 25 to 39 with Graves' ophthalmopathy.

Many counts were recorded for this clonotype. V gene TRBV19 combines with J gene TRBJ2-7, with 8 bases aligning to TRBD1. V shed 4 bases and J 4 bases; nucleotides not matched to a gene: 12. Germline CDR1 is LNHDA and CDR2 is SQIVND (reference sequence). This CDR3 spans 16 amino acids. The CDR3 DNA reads TGTGCCAGTAGTACATATCGACAGGGGAGAACTTACGAGCAGTACTTC. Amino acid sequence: CASSTYRQGRTYEQYF. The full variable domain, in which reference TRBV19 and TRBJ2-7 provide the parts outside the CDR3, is DGGITQSPKYLFRKEGQNVTLSCEQNLNHDAMYWYRQDPGQGLRLIYYSQIVNDFQKGDIAEGYSVSREKKESFPLTVTSAQKNPTAFYLCASSTYRQGRTYEQYFGPGTRLTVT.

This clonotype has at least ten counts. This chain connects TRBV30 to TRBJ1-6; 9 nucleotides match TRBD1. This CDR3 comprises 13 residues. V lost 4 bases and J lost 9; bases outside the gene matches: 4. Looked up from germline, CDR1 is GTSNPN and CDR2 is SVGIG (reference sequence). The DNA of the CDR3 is TGTGCCTGGACCGGGACAGGGAGTTCACCCCTCCACTTT. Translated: CAWTGTGSSPLHF.

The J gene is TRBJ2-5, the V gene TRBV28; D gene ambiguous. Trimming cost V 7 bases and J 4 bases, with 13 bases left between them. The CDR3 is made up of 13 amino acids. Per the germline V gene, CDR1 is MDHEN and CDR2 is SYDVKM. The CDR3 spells CASTAAPRETQYF. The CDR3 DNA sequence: TGTGCCAGCACCGCAGCCCCTCGAGAGACCCAGTACTTC.

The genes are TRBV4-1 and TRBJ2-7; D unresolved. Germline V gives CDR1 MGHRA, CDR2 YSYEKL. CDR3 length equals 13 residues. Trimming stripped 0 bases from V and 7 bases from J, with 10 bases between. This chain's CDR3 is CASSQEGYGEQYF. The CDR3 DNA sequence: TGCGCCAGCAGCCAAGAGGGATACGGTGAGCAGTACTTC.

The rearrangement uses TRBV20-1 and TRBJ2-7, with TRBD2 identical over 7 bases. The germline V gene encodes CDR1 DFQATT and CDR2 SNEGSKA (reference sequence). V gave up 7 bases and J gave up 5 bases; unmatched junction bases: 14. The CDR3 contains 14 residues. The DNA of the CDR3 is TGCAGTGTGCGGGAGTTACCGATCGGCCACGAGCAGTACTTC. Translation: CSVRELPIGHEQYF.

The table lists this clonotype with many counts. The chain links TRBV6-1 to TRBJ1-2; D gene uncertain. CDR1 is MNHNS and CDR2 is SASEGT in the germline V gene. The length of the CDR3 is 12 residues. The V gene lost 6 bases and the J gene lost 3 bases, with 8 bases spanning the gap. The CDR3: CASRQEHYGYTF. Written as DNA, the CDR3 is TGTGCCAGCAGGCAGGAGCACTATGGCTACACCTTC.

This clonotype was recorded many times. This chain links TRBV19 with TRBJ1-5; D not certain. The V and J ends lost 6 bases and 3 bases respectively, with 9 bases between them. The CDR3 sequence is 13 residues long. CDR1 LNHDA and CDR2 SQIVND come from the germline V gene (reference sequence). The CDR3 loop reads CASSAFFNQPQHF. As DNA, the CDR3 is TGTGCCAGTAGCGCGTTTTTCAATCAGCCCCAGCATTTT.

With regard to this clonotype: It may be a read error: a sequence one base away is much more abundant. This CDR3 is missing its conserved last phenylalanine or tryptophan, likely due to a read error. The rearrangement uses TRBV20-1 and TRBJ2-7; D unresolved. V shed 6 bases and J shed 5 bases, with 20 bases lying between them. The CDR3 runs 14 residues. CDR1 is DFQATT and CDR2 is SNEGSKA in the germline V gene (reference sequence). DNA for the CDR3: TGCAGTGCCCCAGGCTTGGCCACTTGGAACGAGCAGTACCTC. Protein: CSAPGLATWNEQYL.

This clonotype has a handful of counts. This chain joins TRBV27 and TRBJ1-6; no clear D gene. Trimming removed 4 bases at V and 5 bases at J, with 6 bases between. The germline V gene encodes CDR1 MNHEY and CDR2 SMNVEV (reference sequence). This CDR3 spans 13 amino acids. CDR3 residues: CASSSLNNSPLHF. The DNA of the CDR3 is TGTGCCAGCAGTTCCCTTAATAATTCACCCCTCCACTTT.

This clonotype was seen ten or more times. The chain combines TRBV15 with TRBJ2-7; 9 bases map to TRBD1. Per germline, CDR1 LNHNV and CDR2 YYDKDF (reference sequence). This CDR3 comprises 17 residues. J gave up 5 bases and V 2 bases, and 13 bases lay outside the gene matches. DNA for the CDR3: TGTGCCACCAGCAGACCTAGGGACAGGGACAGGAGGAACGAGCAGTACTTC. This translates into CATSRPRDRDRRNEQYF.

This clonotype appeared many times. CDR3 amino acids: CAWSVTGLTYEQYF. Written as DNA, the CDR3 is TGTGCCTGGAGTGTGACAGGATTAACCTACGAGCAGTACTTC. The chain uses TRBV30 and TRBJ2-7, with a possible D match to TRBD1 (6 bases). Germline V gene sequence: CDR1 GTSNPN, CDR2 SVGIG (reference sequence). The CDR3 has 14 residues. V lost 0 bases and J 2 bases, leaving 11 bases between the germline ends.

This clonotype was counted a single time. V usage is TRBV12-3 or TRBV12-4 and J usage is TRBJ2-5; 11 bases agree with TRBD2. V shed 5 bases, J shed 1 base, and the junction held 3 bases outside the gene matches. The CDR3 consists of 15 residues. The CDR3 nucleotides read TGTGCCAGCAGTCCGACTAGCGGGACCCAAGAGACCCAGTACTTC. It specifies CASSPTSGTQETQYF.

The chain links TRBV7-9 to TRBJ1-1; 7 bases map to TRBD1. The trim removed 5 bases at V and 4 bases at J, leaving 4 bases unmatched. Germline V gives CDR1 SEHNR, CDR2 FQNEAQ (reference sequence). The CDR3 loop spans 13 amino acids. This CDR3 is CASSTPGGTEAFF. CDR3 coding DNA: TGTGCCAGCAGCACCCCAGGGGGCACTGAAGCTTTCTTT.

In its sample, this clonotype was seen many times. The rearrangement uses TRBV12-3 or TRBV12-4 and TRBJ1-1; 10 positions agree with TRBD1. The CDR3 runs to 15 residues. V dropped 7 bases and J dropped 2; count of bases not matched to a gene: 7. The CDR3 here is CASTARDRGNTEAFF. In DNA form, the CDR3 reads TGTGCCAGCACCGCGAGGGACAGGGGCAACACTGAAGCTTTCTTT.

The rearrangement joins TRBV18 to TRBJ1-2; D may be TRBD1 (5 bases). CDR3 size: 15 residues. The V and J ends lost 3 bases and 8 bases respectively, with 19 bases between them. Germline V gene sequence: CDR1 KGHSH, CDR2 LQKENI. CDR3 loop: CASSPNTDISGGYTF. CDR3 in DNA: TGTGCCAGCTCACCGAACACGGACATCTCTGGCGGCTACACCTTC. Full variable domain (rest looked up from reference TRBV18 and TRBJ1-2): NAGVMQNPRHLVRRRGQEARLRCSPMKGHSHVYWYRQLPEEGLKFMVYLQKENIIDESGMPKERFSAEFPKEGPSILRIQQVVRGDSAAYFCASSPNTDISGGYTFGSGTRLTVV.

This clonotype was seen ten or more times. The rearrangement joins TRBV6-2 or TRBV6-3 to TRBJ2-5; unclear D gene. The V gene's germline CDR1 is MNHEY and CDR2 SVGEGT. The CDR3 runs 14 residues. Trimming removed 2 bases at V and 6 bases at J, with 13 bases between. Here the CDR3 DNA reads TGTGCCAGCAGTTACCCCGCTAGTATACAGACCCAGTACTTC. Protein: CASSYPASIQTQYF.

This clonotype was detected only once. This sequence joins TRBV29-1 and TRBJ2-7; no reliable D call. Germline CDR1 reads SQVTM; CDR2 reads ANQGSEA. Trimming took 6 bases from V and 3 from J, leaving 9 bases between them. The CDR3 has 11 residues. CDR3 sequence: CSVLTVYEQYF. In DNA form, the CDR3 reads TGCAGCGTCCTGACGGTCTACGAGCAGTACTTC.

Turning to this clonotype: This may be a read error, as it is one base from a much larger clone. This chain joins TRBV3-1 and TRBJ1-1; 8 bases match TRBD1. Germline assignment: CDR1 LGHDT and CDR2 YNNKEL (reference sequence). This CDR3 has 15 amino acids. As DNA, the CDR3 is TGTGCCAACAGCCCAGGGGGCACCATGAACACTGAAGCTTTCTTT. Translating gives CANSPGGTMNTEAFF.

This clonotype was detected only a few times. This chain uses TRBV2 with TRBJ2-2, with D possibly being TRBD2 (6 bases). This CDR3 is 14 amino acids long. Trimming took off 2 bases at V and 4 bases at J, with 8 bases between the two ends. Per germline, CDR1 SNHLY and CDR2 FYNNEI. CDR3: CASSERLGTGELFF. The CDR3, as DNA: TGTGCCAGCAGTGAACGACTAGGCACCGGGGAGCTGTTTTTT.

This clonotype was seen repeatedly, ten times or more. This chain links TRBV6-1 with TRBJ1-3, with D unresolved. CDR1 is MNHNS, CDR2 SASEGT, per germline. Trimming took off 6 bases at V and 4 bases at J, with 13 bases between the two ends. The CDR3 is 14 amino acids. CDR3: CASRPRETGNTIYF. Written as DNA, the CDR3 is TGTGCCAGCAGACCTAGGGAAACGGGAAACACCATATATTTT.

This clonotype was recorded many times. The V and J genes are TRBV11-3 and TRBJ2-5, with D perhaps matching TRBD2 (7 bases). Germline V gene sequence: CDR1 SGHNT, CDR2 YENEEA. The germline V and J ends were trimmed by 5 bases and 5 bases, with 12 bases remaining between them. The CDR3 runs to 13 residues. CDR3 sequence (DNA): TGTGCCAGCAGCCGAGGGGGGGTGGAGACCCAGTACTTC. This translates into CASSRGGVETQYF.

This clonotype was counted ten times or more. In DNA form, the CDR3 reads TGCAGTGCTGCAGGGGGCGCCTCTGGAAACACCATATATTTT. Protein sequence: CSAAGGASGNTIYF. The chain carries TRBV20-1 and TRBJ1-3, with 8 bases fitting TRBD1. Trimming removed 5 bases from V and 0 bases from J; junction bases left unmatched: 3. This CDR3 has 14 amino acids. Germline V gene data show CDR1 as DFQATT and CDR2 as SNEGSKA (reference sequence).

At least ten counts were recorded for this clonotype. The CDR3 loop reads CASLQGALNTGELFF. The DNA for the CDR3 is TGTGCCAGTCTACAGGGAGCCCTCAACACCGGGGAGCTGTTTTTT. The chain couples TRBV19 to TRBJ2-2, with D possibly being TRBD1 (6 bases). Looked up from germline, CDR1 is LNHDA and CDR2 is SQIVND (reference sequence). Trimming left V 8 bases short and J 2 bases short, with 15 bases between. The CDR3 is 15 residues long.

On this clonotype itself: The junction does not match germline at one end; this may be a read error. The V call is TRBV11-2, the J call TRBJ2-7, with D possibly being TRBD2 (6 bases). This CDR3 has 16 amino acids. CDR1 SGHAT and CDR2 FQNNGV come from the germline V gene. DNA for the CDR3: TGTGTCAGCAGCTCCCCCATGGGGGGTTTCGCCTACGAGCAGTACTTC. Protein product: CVSSSPMGGFAYEQYF. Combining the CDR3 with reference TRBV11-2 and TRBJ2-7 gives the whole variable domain EAGVAQSPRYKIIEKRQSVAFWCNPISGHATLYWYQQILGQGPKLLIQFQNNGVVDDSQLPKDRFSAERLKGVDSTLKIQPAKLEDSAVYLCVSSSPMGGFAYEQYFGPGTRLTVT.

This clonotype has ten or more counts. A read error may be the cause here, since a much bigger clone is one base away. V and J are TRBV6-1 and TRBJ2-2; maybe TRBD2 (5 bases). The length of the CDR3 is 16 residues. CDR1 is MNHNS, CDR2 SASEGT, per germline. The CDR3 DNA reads TGTGCCAGCACCCTTAAGGCCGTCGCGAACACCGGGGAGCCGTTTTTT. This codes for CASTLKAVANTGEPFF.

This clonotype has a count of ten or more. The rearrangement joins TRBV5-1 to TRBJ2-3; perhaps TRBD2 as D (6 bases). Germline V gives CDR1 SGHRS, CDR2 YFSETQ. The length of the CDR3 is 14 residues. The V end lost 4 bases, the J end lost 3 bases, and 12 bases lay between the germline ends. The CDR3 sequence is CASSALGGTDTQYF. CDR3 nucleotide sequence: TGCGCCAGCAGCGCCCTGGGGGGAACAGATACGCAGTATTTT. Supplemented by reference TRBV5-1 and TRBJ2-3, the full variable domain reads KAGVTQTPRYLIKTRGQQVTLSCSPISGHRSVSWYQQTPGQGLQFLFEYFSETQRNKGNFPGRFSGRQFSNSRSEMNVSTLELGDSALYLCASSALGGTDTQYFGPGTRLTVL.

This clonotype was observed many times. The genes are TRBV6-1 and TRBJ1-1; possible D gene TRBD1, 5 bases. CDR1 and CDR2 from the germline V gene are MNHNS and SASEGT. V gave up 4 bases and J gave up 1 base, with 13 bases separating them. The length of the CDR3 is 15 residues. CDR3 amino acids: CASSVPGRQNTEAFF. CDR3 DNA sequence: TGTGCCAGCAGTGTGCCGGGGCGGCAGAACACTGAAGCTTTCTTT.

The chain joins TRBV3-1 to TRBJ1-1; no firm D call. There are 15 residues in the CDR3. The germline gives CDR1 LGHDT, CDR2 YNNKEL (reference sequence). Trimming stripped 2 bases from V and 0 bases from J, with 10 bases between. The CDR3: CASSQPYGVNTEAFF. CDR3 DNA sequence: TGTGCCAGCAGCCAACCTTATGGGGTGAACACTGAAGCTTTCTTT.

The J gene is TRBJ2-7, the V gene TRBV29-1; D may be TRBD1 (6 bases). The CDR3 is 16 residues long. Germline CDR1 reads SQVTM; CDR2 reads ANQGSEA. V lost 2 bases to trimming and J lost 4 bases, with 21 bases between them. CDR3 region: CSVELGQGTDSYEQYF. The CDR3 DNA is TGCAGCGTTGAATTGGGGCAGGGGACGGATTCATACGAGCAGTACTTC.

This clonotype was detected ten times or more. CDR3 residues: CASSFLQDTGELFF. Here the CDR3 DNA reads TGTGCCAGCAGTTTCTTACAGGATACCGGGGAGCTGTTTTTT. This sequence joins TRBV27 and TRBJ2-2; the D gene is possibly TRBD1 (5 bases). The CDR3 extends over 14 amino acids. Looked up from germline, CDR1 is MNHEY and CDR2 is SMNVEV (reference sequence). With 3 bases removed from V and 5 bases from J, the gap between germline ends came to 10 bases.

The CDR3 reads CASAPPDNYLEAFF. CDR3 DNA: TGTGCTAGTGCCCCACCGGACAATTATCTCGAAGCTTTCTTT. The chain links TRBV12-5 to TRBJ1-1; possible D gene TRBD1, 5 bases. The CDR3 runs 14 residues. With 7 bases removed from V and 8 bases from J, the gap between germline ends came to 20 bases. Germline V gene sequence: CDR1 LGHNT, CDR2 FRNRAP.